This TCR beta chain was obtained from a study of shared clonotypes between healthy human individuals. The test was conducted at deep level. Libraries were prepared by immunoSEQ multiplex PCR; TCRdb keeps only in-frame clonotypes and omits some of them. Here the sample spans roughly 2.5 million clones, around nine tenths being singletons. For this clone: The sample contains more than one DNA sequence encoding this CDR3.

The length of the CDR3 is 16 residues. From germline, CDR1 is SGHRS and CDR2 YFSETQ. The V gene end was trimmed by 4 bases and the J gene end by 2 bases; junction bases not matched to a gene: 5. The specimen was naive CD4+ T cells sorted from blood. Subset of the sample: CD45RA+ positively selected. The chain joins TRBV5-1 to TRBJ2-3; 12 bases are shared with TRBD2. The TCR comes from a young man in good health. The CDR3 DNA follows: TGCGCCAGCAGCCCTGGACTAGCGGGGACCACAGATACGCAGTATTTT. It codes for CASSPGLAGTTDTQYF.